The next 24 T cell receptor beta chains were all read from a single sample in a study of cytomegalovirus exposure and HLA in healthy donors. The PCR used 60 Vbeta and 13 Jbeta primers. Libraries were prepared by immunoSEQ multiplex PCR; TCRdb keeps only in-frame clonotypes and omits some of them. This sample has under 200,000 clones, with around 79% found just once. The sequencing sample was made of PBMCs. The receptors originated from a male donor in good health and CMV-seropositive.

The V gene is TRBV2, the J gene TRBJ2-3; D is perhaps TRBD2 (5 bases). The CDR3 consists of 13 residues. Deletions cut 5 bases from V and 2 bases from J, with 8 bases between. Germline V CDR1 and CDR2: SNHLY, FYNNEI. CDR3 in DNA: TGTGCCAGCAGTAACGGGGACACAGATACGCAGTATTTT. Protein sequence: CASSNGDTDTQYF.

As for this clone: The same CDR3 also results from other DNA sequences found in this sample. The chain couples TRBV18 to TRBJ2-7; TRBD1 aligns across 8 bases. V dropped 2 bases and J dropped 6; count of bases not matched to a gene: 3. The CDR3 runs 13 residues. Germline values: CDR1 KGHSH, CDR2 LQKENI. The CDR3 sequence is CASSPGTGGEQYF. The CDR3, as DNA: TGTGCCAGCTCACCAGGGACAGGCGGCGAGCAGTACTTC.

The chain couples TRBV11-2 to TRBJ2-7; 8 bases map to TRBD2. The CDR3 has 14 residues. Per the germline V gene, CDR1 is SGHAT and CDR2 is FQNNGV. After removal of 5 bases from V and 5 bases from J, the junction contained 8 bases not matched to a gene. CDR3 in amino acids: CASSLIGGVDEQYF. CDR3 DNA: TGTGCCAGCAGCCTCATCGGGGGGGTAGACGAGCAGTACTTC.

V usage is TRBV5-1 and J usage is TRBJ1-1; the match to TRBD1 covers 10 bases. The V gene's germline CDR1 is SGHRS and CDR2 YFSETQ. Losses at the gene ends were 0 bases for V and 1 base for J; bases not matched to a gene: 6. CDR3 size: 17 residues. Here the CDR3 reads CASSLVRTGGGNTEAFF. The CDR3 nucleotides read TGCGCCAGCAGCTTGGTACGGACAGGGGGTGGGAACACTGAAGCTTTCTTT.

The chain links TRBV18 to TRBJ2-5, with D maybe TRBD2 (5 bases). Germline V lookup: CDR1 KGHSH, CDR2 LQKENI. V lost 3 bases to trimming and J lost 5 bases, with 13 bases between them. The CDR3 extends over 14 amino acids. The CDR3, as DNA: TGTGCCAGCTCACCCCCCGGGCGGGTGGAGACCCAGTACTTC. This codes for CASSPPGRVETQYF.

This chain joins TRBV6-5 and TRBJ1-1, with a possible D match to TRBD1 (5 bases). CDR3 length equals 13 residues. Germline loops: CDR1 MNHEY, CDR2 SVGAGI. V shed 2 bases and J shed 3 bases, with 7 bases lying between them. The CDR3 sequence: CASSYAGYTEAFF. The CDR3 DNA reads TGTGCCAGCAGTTACGCAGGGTACACTGAAGCTTTCTTT.

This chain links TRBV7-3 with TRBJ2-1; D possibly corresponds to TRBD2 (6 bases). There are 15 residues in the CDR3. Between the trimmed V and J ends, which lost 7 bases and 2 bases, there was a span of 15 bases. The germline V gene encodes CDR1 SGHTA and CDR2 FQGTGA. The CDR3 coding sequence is TGTGCCAGCACCCTAGACGGAGGGGCCTACAATGAGCAGTTCTTC. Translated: CASTLDGGAYNEQFF.

CDR3 coding DNA: TGTGCCAGCAGCCTCCAACAGGGAAATAATTCACCCCTCCACTTT. It specifies CASSLQQGNNSPLHF. This chain joins TRBV5-4 and TRBJ1-6; TRBD1 is a possible D gene (6 bases). The CDR3 extends over 15 amino acids. The germline V and J ends were trimmed by 4 bases and 5 bases, with 13 bases remaining between them. Looked up from germline, CDR1 is SGHNT and CDR2 is YYREEE (reference sequence).

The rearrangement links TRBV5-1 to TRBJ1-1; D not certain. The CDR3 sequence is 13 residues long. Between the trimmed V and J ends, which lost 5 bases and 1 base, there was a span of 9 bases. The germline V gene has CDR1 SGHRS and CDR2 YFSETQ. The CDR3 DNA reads TGCGCCAGCAGTACTCGACAGAACACTGAAGCTTTCTTT. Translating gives CASSTRQNTEAFF.

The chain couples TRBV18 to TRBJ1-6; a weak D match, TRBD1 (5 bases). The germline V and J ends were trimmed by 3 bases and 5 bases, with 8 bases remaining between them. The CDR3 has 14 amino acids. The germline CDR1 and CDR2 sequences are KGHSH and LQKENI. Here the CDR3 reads CASSPGQNNSPLHF. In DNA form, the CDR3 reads TGTGCCAGCTCACCCGGACAAAATAATTCACCCCTCCACTTT.

The CDR3 loop is CASSWAGTSGGEETQYF. In nucleotides, the CDR3 is TGCGCCAGCAGCTGGGCCGGGACTAGCGGGGGGGAAGAGACCCAGTACTTC. V is TRBV5-1 and J is TRBJ2-5; 16 bases match TRBD2. The CDR3 has 17 residues. The junction had 5 bases not matched to a gene; V was cut back by 3 bases and J by 3 bases. The germline V gene encodes CDR1 SGHRS and CDR2 YFSETQ.

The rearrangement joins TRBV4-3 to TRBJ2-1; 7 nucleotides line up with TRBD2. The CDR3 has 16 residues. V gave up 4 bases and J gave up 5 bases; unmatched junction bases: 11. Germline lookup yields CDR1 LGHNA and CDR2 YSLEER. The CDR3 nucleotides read TGCGCCAGCAGCCCTCGTTGGTGGGGGGGACACAATGAGCAGTTCTTC. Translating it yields CASSPRWWGGHNEQFF.

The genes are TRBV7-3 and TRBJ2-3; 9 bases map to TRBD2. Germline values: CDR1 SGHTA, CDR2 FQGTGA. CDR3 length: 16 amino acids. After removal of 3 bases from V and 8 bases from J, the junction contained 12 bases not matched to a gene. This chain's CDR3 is CASSLGSGGLRGTQYF. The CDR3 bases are TGTGCCAGCAGCTTGGGTAGCGGGGGCCTGCGGGGTACGCAGTATTTT.

Written as DNA, the CDR3 is TGTGCCAGCAGCCGGACTAGCGGGGGGCAGGGTACGCAGTATTTT. Protein product: CASSRTSGGQGTQYF. The rearrangement joins TRBV6-5 to TRBJ2-3, with 14 bases matching TRBD2. Germline lookup yields CDR1 MNHEY and CDR2 SVGAGI. J was trimmed by 8 bases and V by 6 bases; bases with no gene match: 7. CDR3 length equals 15 residues.

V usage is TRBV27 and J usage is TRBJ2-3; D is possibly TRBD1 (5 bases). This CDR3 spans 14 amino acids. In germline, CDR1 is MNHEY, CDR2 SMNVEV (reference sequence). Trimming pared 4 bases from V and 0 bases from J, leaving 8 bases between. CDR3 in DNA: TGTGCCAGCAGTTCGACAGCGAGCACAGATACGCAGTATTTT. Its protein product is CASSSTASTDTQYF.

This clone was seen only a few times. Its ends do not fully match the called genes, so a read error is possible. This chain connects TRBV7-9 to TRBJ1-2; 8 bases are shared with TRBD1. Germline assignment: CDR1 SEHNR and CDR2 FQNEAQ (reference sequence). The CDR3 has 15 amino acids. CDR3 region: CASSLNHPGQAHLFF. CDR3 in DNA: TGTGCCAGCAGCTTAAACCACCCGGGACAGGCTCACTTGTTCTTC.

This chain's CDR3 is CASSRLRNTEAFF. DNA of the CDR3: TGTGCCAGCAGCCGCTTGAGGAACACTGAAGCTTTCTTT. The rearrangement uses TRBV7-6 and TRBJ1-1; unclear D gene. The V gene lost 5 bases and the J gene lost 1 base, with 8 bases spanning the gap. The germline V gene encodes CDR1 SGHVS and CDR2 FNYEAQ. CDR3 length: 13 residues.

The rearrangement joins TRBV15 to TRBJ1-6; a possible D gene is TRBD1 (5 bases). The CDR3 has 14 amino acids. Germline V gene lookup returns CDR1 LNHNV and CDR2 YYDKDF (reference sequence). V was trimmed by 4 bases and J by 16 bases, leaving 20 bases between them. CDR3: CATSTNSGDWRLHF. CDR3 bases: TGTGCCACCAGCACCAATTCGGGGGACTGGAGGCTCCACTTT.

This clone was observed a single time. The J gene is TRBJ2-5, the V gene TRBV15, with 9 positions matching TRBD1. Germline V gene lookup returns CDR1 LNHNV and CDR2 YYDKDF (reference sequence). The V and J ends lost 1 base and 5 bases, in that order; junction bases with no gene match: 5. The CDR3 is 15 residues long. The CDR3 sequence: CATSRVWTGDETQYF. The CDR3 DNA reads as TGTGCCACCAGCAGAGTATGGACAGGGGACGAGACCCAGTACTTC.

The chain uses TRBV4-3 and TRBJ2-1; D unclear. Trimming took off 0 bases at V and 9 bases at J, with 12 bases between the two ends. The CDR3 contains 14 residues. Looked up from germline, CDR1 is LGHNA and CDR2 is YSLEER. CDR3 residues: CASSQDHEASEQFF. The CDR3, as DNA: TGCGCCAGCAGCCAAGATCACGAAGCAAGTGAGCAGTTCTTC.

The CDR3: CASSSHMNTEAFF. CDR3 DNA sequence: TGTGCCAGTAGTAGTCACATGAACACTGAAGCTTTCTTT. The V gene is TRBV19, the J gene TRBJ1-1; the D is unclear. The CDR3 is made up of 13 amino acids. Germline V gene sequence: CDR1 LNHDA, CDR2 SQIVND (reference sequence). V gave up 4 bases and J gave up 0 bases, with 6 bases separating them.

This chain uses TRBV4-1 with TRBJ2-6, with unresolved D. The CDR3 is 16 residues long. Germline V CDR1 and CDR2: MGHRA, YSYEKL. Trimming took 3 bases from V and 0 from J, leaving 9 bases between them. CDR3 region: CASSQGPVSGANVLTF. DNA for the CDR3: TGCGCCAGCAGCCAGGGCCCCGTCTCTGGGGCCAACGTCCTGACTTTC.

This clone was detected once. CDR3 nucleotide sequence: TGTGCCAGCAGCGGAAGGGACTCTGACACAGATACGCAGTATTTT. This codes for CASSGRDSDTDTQYF. The rearrangement joins TRBV7-9 to TRBJ2-3; a possible D gene is TRBD2 (6 bases). Between the trimmed V and J ends, which lost 5 bases and 2 bases, there was a span of 14 bases. Germline values: CDR1 SEHNR, CDR2 FQNEAQ (reference sequence). The CDR3 is 15 residues long.

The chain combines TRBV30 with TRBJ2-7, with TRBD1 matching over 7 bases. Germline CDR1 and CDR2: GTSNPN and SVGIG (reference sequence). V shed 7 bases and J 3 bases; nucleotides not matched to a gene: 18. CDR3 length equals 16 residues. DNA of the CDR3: TGTGCCTCCCTGTCCACTCGATTCGACAGGGACTACGAGCAGTACTTC. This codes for CASLSTRFDRDYEQYF.